These 21 T cell receptor beta chains share one sample of origin, sequenced in a study of blood T cells in healthy people across ages. A second PCR of roughly 7 to 11 cycles used a sample-barcoded 5' primer and a J-beta primer mix. MiXCR, applied by TCRdb to the 5' RACE reads, yields one record per CDR3 protein. The sample lists under 2 million distinct CDR3 sequences; roughly 32% were seen once. The sequenced sample was blood. The receptors originated from a woman aged 25 to 45 in good health.

This clonotype was seen repeatedly, ten times or more. The V and J genes are TRBV12-3 or TRBV12-4 and TRBJ2-6; D unclear. The length of the CDR3 is 14 residues. Trimming took 5 bases from V and 0 from J, leaving 5 bases between them. The CDR3 is CASSQISGANVLTF. The CDR3 DNA reads as TGTGCCAGCAGTCAGATCTCTGGGGCCAACGTCCTGACTTTC.

The chain couples TRBV24-1 to TRBJ2-7, with 7 nucleotides matching TRBD2. After removal of 9 bases from V and 6 bases from J, the junction contained 34 bases not matched to a gene. The CDR3 extends over 21 amino acids. Germline lookup yields CDR1 KGHDR and CDR2 SFDVKD. The CDR3 spells CATALLAGGGPSGTGAVEQYF. CDR3 coding DNA: TGTGCCACCGCTCTTCTGGCAGGAGGCGGGCCAAGCGGGACCGGGGCAGTCGAGCAGTACTTC.

This clonotype was recorded a few times. The chain links TRBV5-5 to TRBJ2-1, with TRBD2 matching 12 bases. This CDR3 comprises 16 residues. The J segment lost 5 bases and the V segment lost 4 bases, leaving 7 bases of the junction unmatched. Germline V gives CDR1 SGHKS, CDR2 YYEKEE (reference sequence). The CDR3 sequence is CASSPVRTSGNNEQFF. The CDR3, as DNA: TGTGCCAGCAGCCCAGTCCGGACTAGCGGGAACAATGAGCAGTTCTTC.

A few counts support this clonotype. The chain uses TRBV4-2 and TRBJ2-2; D gene uncertain. The germline gives CDR1 LGHNA, CDR2 YNFKEQ. Trimming left V 1 base short and J 7 bases short, with 7 bases between. The length of the CDR3 is 13 residues. The CDR3 loop is CASSQVSRGELFF. CDR3 bases: TGTGCCAGCAGCCAAGTAAGCCGCGGGGAGCTGTTTTTT.

This clonotype was seen a handful of times. V gene TRBV20-1 combines with J gene TRBJ1-1; 10 bases agree with TRBD1. Looked up from germline, CDR1 is DFQATT and CDR2 is SNEGSKA (reference sequence). CDR3 size: 15 residues. CDR3 nucleotide sequence: TGCGCTTCTAGCGGGACAGGGGCCCCCTTCTGGGAAGCTTTCTTT. This translates into CASSGTGAPFWEAFF.

This clonotype was observed a few times. V and J are TRBV6-1 and TRBJ2-4; TRBD2 is a possible D gene (6 bases). The CDR3 extends over 13 amino acids. The V and J ends lost 2 bases and 8 bases respectively, with 10 bases between them. Germline V gene sequence: CDR1 MNHNS, CDR2 SASEGT. This CDR3 reads CASSERGRYIQYF. DNA of the CDR3: TGTGCCAGCAGTGAACGGGGGAGATACATTCAGTACTTC.

The chain links TRBV10-3 to TRBJ2-4, with D unresolved. The CDR3 has 14 amino acids. CDR1 is ENHRY and CDR2 is SYGVKD in the germline V gene. V was trimmed by 11 bases and J by 5 bases, leaving 19 bases between them. CDR3 sequence: CAVNDPASQNIQYF. CDR3 DNA sequence: TGTGCCGTCAACGACCCGGCCAGCCAAAACATTCAGTACTTC.

V is TRBV14 and J is TRBJ2-2; 10 positions match TRBD1. Looked up from germline, CDR1 is SGHDN and CDR2 is FVKESK. Trimming at V came to 2 bases and at J to 5 bases, leaving 11 bases not matched to a gene. This CDR3 comprises 18 residues. The CDR3 DNA reads as TGTGCCAGCAGCCAACAAAGGACAGGGGGAGAAATTACCGGGGAGCTGTTTTTT. Its protein product is CASSQQRTGGEITGELFF.

The J gene is TRBJ2-1, the V gene TRBV2; D may correspond to TRBD1 or TRBD2 (6 bases each). The CDR3 length is 15 residues. V lost 7 bases to trimming and J lost 5 bases, with 18 bases between them. CDR1 is SNHLY, CDR2 FYNNEI, per germline. CDR3 sequence (DNA): TGTGCCAGCACCCAAGGGGGGACACCCAACAATGAGCAGTTCTTC. It translates to CASTQGGTPNNEQFF.

This clonotype was recorded many times. The V gene is TRBV29-1, the J gene TRBJ2-7, with no clear D. This CDR3 is built from 13 residues. Germline CDR1 SQVTM, CDR2 ANQGSEA. Trimming left V 3 bases short and J 5 bases short, with 14 bases between. CDR3 nucleotide sequence: TGCAGCGTTGATTCCCAGGCTGGGGACGAGCAGTACTTC. Residues: CSVDSQAGDEQYF.

The chain is built from TRBV7-9 and TRBJ2-5, with TRBD1 matching over 9 bases. Trimming at V came to 1 base and at J to 5 bases, leaving 5 bases not matched to a gene. CDR1 and CDR2 from the germline V gene are SEHNR and FQNEAQ (reference sequence). The CDR3 is 15 residues long. In DNA, the CDR3 is TGTGCCAGCAGCTTAGTGGCAGGACAGGGGGAGACCCAGTACTTC. Protein sequence: CASSLVAGQGETQYF.

This clonotype came up many times. The chain joins TRBV15 to TRBJ2-3; a possible D gene is TRBD2 (5 bases). The CDR3 loop spans 17 amino acids. Germline V gene lookup returns CDR1 LNHNV and CDR2 YYDKDF (reference sequence). V was clipped by 0 bases and J by 0 bases, with 13 bases between them. CDR3 residues: CATSRDKSGYSTDTQYF. In nucleotides, the CDR3 is TGTGCCACCAGCAGAGATAAAAGCGGTTATAGCACAGATACGCAGTATTTT.

The rearrangement joins TRBV6-2 or TRBV6-3 to TRBJ2-5; 8 positions agree with TRBD2. Germline V CDR1 and CDR2: MNHEY, SVGEGT. The J segment lost 3 bases and the V segment lost 0 bases, leaving 9 bases of the junction unmatched. The CDR3 is 17 residues long. For the CDR3, the DNA is TGTGCCAGCAGTTACTCAATCGGGGGGGGAGGCGAAGAGACCCAGTACTTC. Amino acids: CASSYSIGGGGEETQYF.

The CDR3, as DNA: TGTGCCAGCAGGGGACAACAGGGGGCCCAGGGCTACACCTTC. It codes for CASRGQQGAQGYTF. V and J are TRBV6-1 and TRBJ1-2; 9 bases agree with TRBD1. Germline-derived CDR1 and CDR2 are MNHNS and SASEGT. Trimming cost V 6 bases and J 8 bases; bases outside gene matches: 10. This CDR3 region has 14 residues.

The V gene is TRBV30, the J gene TRBJ2-3; the D is unclear. V shed 3 bases and J shed 2 bases, with 9 bases lying between them. CDR3 size: 13 residues. Germline-derived CDR1 and CDR2 are GTSNPN and SVGIG (reference sequence). CDR3 protein: CAWSAAHTDTQYF. Here the CDR3 DNA reads TGTGCCTGGAGCGCGGCCCACACAGATACGCAGTATTTT.

The V and J genes are TRBV27 and TRBJ2-3; D gene uncertain. This CDR3 has 14 residues. V shed 2 bases and J shed 3 bases, with 9 bases lying between them. CDR1 is MNHEY, CDR2 SMNVEV, per germline (reference sequence). In DNA form, the CDR3 reads TGTGCCAGCAGTTTAAACTACTGGACAGATACGCAGTATTTT. Translation gives CASSLNYWTDTQYF.

The chain links TRBV9 to TRBJ2-1, with a tentative D call TRBD2 (5 bases). There are 15 residues in the CDR3. Trimming stripped 4 bases from V and 2 bases from J, with 13 bases between. From germline, CDR1 is SGDLS and CDR2 YYNGEE. This chain's CDR3 is CASSHRRAAYNEQFF. The CDR3 coding sequence is TGTGCCAGCAGCCACAGACGAGCGGCCTACAATGAGCAGTTCTTC.

The V and J genes are TRBV5-5 and TRBJ2-1; 9 bases align to TRBD1. The CDR3 spans 15 residues. Germline V gene sequence: CDR1 SGHKS, CDR2 YYEKEE (reference sequence). V lost 0 bases and J lost 6; bases outside the gene matches: 4. The DNA for the CDR3 is TGTGCCAGCAGCTTGGAAGGGACAGGGATCAATGAGCAGTTCTTC. Its translation is CASSLEGTGINEQFF. Variable domain in full (rest from reference TRBV5-5 and TRBJ2-1): DAGVTQSPTHLIKTRGQQVTLRCSPISGHKSVSWYQQVLGQGPQFIFQYYEKEERGRGNFPDRFSARQFPNYSSELNVNALLLGDSALYLCASSLEGTGINEQFFGPGTRLTVL.

This clonotype turned up a few times. This chain connects TRBV27 to TRBJ2-5; 8 bases line up with TRBD1. The CDR3 consists of 16 residues. The V segment lost 0 bases and the J segment 5 bases; nucleotides outside the gene matches: 8. Germline CDR1 MNHEY, CDR2 SMNVEV (reference sequence). The CDR3 bases are TGTGCCAGCAGTTTATCGGGCAGGGGGCGTTCGGAGACCCAGTACTTC. It is translated as CASSLSGRGRSETQYF.

V is TRBV20-1 and J is TRBJ1-1; the D is unclear. CDR1 is DFQATT and CDR2 is SNEGSKA in the germline V gene (reference sequence). The CDR3 spans 13 residues. V was shortened by 6 bases and J by 4 bases, with 15 bases between the two germline ends. CDR3 protein: CSAPITGITEAFF. The CDR3 DNA sequence: TGCAGTGCCCCCATAACGGGGATCACTGAAGCTTTCTTT.

This clonotype has at least ten counts. V usage is TRBV27 and J usage is TRBJ2-7; TRBD2 aligns across 10 bases. Germline trimming cut 6 bases from V and 1 base from J; bases unmatched to any gene: 0. The length of the CDR3 is 13 residues. The germline CDR1 and CDR2 sequences are MNHEY and SMNVEV (reference sequence). CDR3 DNA: TGTGCCAGCAGGACTAGCGGGTCCTACGAGCAGTACTTC. Its protein is CASRTSGSYEQYF.